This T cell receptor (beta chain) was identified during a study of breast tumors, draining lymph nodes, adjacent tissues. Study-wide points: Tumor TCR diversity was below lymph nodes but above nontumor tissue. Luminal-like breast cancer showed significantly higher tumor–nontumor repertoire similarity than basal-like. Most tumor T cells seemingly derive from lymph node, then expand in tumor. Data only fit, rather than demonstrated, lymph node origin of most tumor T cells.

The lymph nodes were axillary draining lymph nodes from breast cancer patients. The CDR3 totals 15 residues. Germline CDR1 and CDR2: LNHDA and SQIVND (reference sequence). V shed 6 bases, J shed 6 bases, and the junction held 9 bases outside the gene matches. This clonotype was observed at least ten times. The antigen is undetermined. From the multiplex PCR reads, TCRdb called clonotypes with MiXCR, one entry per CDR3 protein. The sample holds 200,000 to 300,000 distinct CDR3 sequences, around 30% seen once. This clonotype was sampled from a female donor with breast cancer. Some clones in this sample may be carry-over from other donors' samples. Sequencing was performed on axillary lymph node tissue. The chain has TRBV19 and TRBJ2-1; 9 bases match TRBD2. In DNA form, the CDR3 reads TGTGCCAGTAGCTTTGGCGGGAGGGCCGGCAATGAGCAGTTCTTC. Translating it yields CASSFGGRAGNEQFF.